This is a list of T cell receptor beta chains from one sample in a study of radiotherapy plus CTLA-4 blockade in lung cancer. Clones were read by immunoSEQ multiplex PCR, and TCRdb kept only the in-frame ones, dropping some. The table has 81,000 or so clones, approximately 80% seen once. The sample here was peripheral blood, taken from a patient treated with radiotherapy plus ipilimumab. These receptors all stem from a human donor with non-small cell lung cancer who had stable disease on radiotherapy plus ipilimumab. Each CDR3 is given with its conserved first and last residue. Each record gives: J gene, clone size, D gene, V gene, CDR3 DNA, CDR3 protein. The D gene is left open where the match is weak. Clone sizes are given selectively: once, few, many, or a class where the clone is expanded.

J gene: TRBJ2-7
clone size: once
D gene: .
V gene: TRBV15
CDR3 DNA: TGTGCCACCAGCAGAGACGGAGGGGGCGACTACGAGCAGTACTTC
CDR3 protein: CATSRDGGGDYEQYF

J gene: TRBJ1-5
clone size: few
D gene: .
V gene: TRBV28
CDR3 DNA: TGTGCCAGCAGTTTGCCAGCTATAGGACAGCCCCAGCATTTT
CDR3 protein: CASSLPAIGQPQHF

J gene: TRBJ2-7
clone size: .
D gene: .
V gene: TRBV11-2
CDR3 DNA: TGTGCCAGCAGCTTATCTATCTCCTACGAGCAGTACTTC
CDR3 protein: CASSLSISYEQYF

J gene: TRBJ2-5
clone size: .
D gene: .
V gene: TRBV5-4
CDR3 DNA: TGTGCCAGCAGCTTTGACTCTACAGAGACCCAGTACTTC
CDR3 protein: CASSFDSTETQYF

J gene: TRBJ1-3
clone size: .
D gene: .
V gene: TRBV6-1
CDR3 DNA: TGTGCCAGCAGTGTTCAGCCTAGCTCTGGAAACACCATATATTTT
CDR3 protein: CASSVQPSSGNTIYF

J gene: TRBJ1-2
clone size: .
D gene: .
V gene: TRBV7-8
CDR3 DNA: TGTGCCAGCAGCTTAGGGGGGAATGGCTACACCTTC
CDR3 protein: CASSLGGNGYTF

J gene: TRBJ2-2
clone size: .
D gene: .
V gene: TRBV29-1
CDR3 DNA: TGCAGCGTTCTTGAGGGAAGGGCCGGGGAGCTGTTTTTT
CDR3 protein: CSVLEGRAGELFF

J gene: TRBJ2-1
clone size: .
D gene: TRBD2
V gene: TRBV4-2
CDR3 DNA: TGTGCCAGCAGCCAAGAAGGTGGCGGGAGTGTCGATGAGCAGTTCTTC
CDR3 protein: CASSQEGGGSVDEQFF

J gene: TRBJ1-5
clone size: .
D gene: .
V gene: TRBV7-8
CDR3 DNA: TGTGCCAGCAGCTTGGGCAGCCCTTTGGGCAATCAGCCCCAGCATTTT
CDR3 protein: CASSLGSPLGNQPQHF

J gene: TRBJ2-5
clone size: .
D gene: TRBD1
V gene: TRBV6-6
CDR3 DNA: TGTGCCAGCAGTTACTCGACAGGACAGGGTCAGGCCCAGTACTTC
CDR3 protein: CASSYSTGQGQAQYF

J gene: TRBJ2-7
clone size: .
D gene: .
V gene: TRBV28
CDR3 DNA: TGTGCCAGCAGTTTCTGGTTTGCGGGGCGCGACGAGCAGTACTTC
CDR3 protein: CASSFWFAGRDEQYF

J gene: TRBJ2-5
clone size: .
D gene: .
V gene: TRBV1
CDR3 DNA: TGCACCAGCAGCCCCGGGACTAGCGGGGGGAAACAAGAGACCCAGTACTTC
CDR3 protein: CTSSPGTSGGKQETQYF

J gene: TRBJ1-5
clone size: .
D gene: TRBD1
V gene: TRBV18
CDR3 DNA: TGTGCCAGCTCCGCGGGACAGAGGAATCAGCCCCAGCATTTT
CDR3 protein: CASSAGQRNQPQHF

J gene: TRBJ1-1
clone size: .
D gene: .
V gene: TRBV5-1
CDR3 DNA: TGCGCCAGCAGCGACGGCAGCGGGAACACTGAAGCTTTCTTT
CDR3 protein: CASSDGSGNTEAFF

J gene: TRBJ2-1
clone size: .
D gene: .
V gene: TRBV6-5
CDR3 DNA: TGTGCCAGCACGTGGAATAGAGGGAACTACAATGAGCAGTTCTTC
CDR3 protein: CASTWNRGNYNEQFF

J gene: TRBJ1-4
clone size: .
D gene: TRBD1
V gene: TRBV27
CDR3 DNA: TGTGCCAGCAGTTCGCGTAAGGACAGGGTTGGTGAAAAACTGTTTTTT
CDR3 protein: CASSSRKDRVGEKLFF

J gene: TRBJ1-5
clone size: few
D gene: .
V gene: TRBV7-2
CDR3 DNA: TGTGCCAGCAGCTTAATTGACAATCAGCCCCAGCATTTT
CDR3 protein: CASSLIDNQPQHF

J gene: TRBJ2-7
clone size: .
D gene: TRBD2
V gene: TRBV2
CDR3 DNA: TGTGCCAGCAGTGAAGAGTTGGCGGGGGTCTCCTACGAGCAGTACTTC
CDR3 protein: CASSEELAGVSYEQYF

J gene: TRBJ2-7
clone size: .
D gene: .
V gene: TRBV10-1
CDR3 DNA: TGCGCCAGCAGTGAGAAGAGCGGTCGCTCCTACGAGCAGTACTTC
CDR3 protein: CASSEKSGRSYEQYF

J gene: TRBJ1-2
clone size: .
D gene: .
V gene: TRBV14
CDR3 DNA: TGTGCCAGCAGCCTCGCTGGGGGGGATTCTGGCTACACCTTC
CDR3 protein: CASSLAGGDSGYTF

J gene: TRBJ1-2
clone size: .
D gene: .
V gene: TRBV7-2
CDR3 DNA: TGTGCCAGCAGCTTCCGGGGAACCAACTATGGCTACACCTTC
CDR3 protein: CASSFRGTNYGYTF

J gene: TRBJ2-1
clone size: .
D gene: TRBD2
V gene: TRBV9
CDR3 DNA: TGTGCCAGCAGCGATCCTAGCGGGGGGCTTTCCAACAATGAGCAGTTCTTC
CDR3 protein: CASSDPSGGLSNNEQFF

J gene: TRBJ2-2
clone size: few
D gene: .
V gene: TRBV27
CDR3 DNA: TGTGCCAGCAGTAGCAGAATTAGCCGGGAGCTGTTTTTT
CDR3 protein: CASSSRISRELFF

J gene: TRBJ2-7
clone size: .
D gene: .
V gene: TRBV10-2
CDR3 DNA: TGCGCCAGCAGCGAACTTAACTACGAGCAGTACTTC
CDR3 protein: CASSELNYEQYF

J gene: TRBJ1-1
clone size: few
D gene: .
V gene: TRBV6-6
CDR3 DNA: TGTGCCAGCGAGGTACCCGCGGGCAGGGGGAACACTGAAGCTTTCTTT
CDR3 protein: CASEVPAGRGNTEAFF

J gene: TRBJ1-2
clone size: .
D gene: TRBD1
V gene: TRBV5-1
CDR3 DNA: TGCGCCAGCAGCTGGTCTCAGGGGGCGGATGGCTACACCTTC
CDR3 protein: CASSWSQGADGYTF

J gene: TRBJ2-7
clone size: .
D gene: .
V gene: TRBV7-2
CDR3 DNA: TGTGCCAGCAGCTTATTGGGACCCGCTGACGAGCAGTACTTC
CDR3 protein: CASSLLGPADEQYF

J gene: TRBJ2-5
clone size: .
D gene: TRBD1
V gene: TRBV5-1
CDR3 DNA: TGCGCCAGCAGCTTGGCCAGACAGGGGTCGGAGACCCAGTACTTC
CDR3 protein: CASSLARQGSETQYF

J gene: TRBJ2-7
clone size: .
D gene: TRBD2
V gene: TRBV7-9
CDR3 DNA: TGTGCCAGCAGACCCGGGACTAGCGGAAAATACGAGCAGTACTTC
CDR3 protein: CASRPGTSGKYEQYF

J gene: TRBJ1-1
clone size: .
D gene: TRBD1
V gene: TRBV19
CDR3 DNA: TGTGCCAGTAGTATCGGGACAGGGAGATTGAATGAAGCTTTCTTT
CDR3 protein: CASSIGTGRLNEAFF

J gene: TRBJ1-6
clone size: .
D gene: .
V gene: TRBV9
CDR3 DNA: TGTGCCAGCAGCGTATACCCCTATAATTCACCCCTCCACTTT
CDR3 protein: CASSVYPYNSPLHF

J gene: TRBJ2-1
clone size: .
D gene: TRBD2
V gene: TRBV28
CDR3 DNA: TGTGCCAGCAGTTCTTCCGGGAGGGCCGTGGAGCAGTTCTTC
CDR3 protein: CASSSSGRAVEQFF

J gene: TRBJ1-2
clone size: .
D gene: TRBD1
V gene: TRBV5-1
CDR3 DNA: TGCGCCAGCAGCTTACCCTTGGACAGGGGATCTGGCTACACCTTC
CDR3 protein: CASSLPLDRGSGYTF

J gene: TRBJ1-2
clone size: .
D gene: .
V gene: TRBV19
CDR3 DNA: TGTGCCAGTAGTAGCGGGACATCCCCTTATGGCTACACCTTC
CDR3 protein: CASSSGTSPYGYTF

J gene: TRBJ2-2
clone size: .
D gene: TRBD2
V gene: TRBV18
CDR3 DNA: TGTGCCAGCTCACCGACTAGCGGGCACGGGGAGCTGTTTTTT
CDR3 protein: CASSPTSGHGELFF

J gene: TRBJ1-2
clone size: .
D gene: TRBD1
V gene: TRBV27
CDR3 DNA: TGTGCCAGCAGTTACGGACAGGGAACTAACTATGGCTACACCTTC
CDR3 protein: CASSYGQGTNYGYTF

J gene: TRBJ2-1
clone size: .
D gene: TRBD2
V gene: TRBV7-3
CDR3 DNA: TGTGCCAGCGGGACTAGCGGCCTCAATGAGCAGTTCTTC
CDR3 protein: CASGTSGLNEQFF

J gene: TRBJ1-6
clone size: .
D gene: TRBD1
V gene: TRBV30
CDR3 DNA: TGTGCCTGGGCGGGACAGGGGAATTCACCCCTCCACTTT
CDR3 protein: CAWAGQGNSPLHF

J gene: TRBJ2-1
clone size: .
D gene: TRBD2
V gene: TRBV19
CDR3 DNA: TGTGCCAGTAGTATAAAAGGTAGCGGGGGGGCCGGTGAGCAGTTCTTC
CDR3 protein: CASSIKGSGGAGEQFF

J gene: TRBJ2-7
clone size: .
D gene: .
V gene: TRBV6-1
CDR3 DNA: TGTGCCAGCAGTGAGGGGTACGAGCAGTACTTC
CDR3 protein: CASSEGYEQYF

J gene: TRBJ2-5
clone size: .
D gene: TRBD2
V gene: TRBV11-1
CDR3 DNA: TGTGCCAGCAGCTTTTCTAGCGGGGGGCGGGAGACCCAGTACTTC
CDR3 protein: CASSFSSGGRETQYF

J gene: TRBJ2-7
clone size: .
D gene: TRBD1
V gene: TRBV5-5
CDR3 DNA: TGTGCCAGCAGCTCAACCCGACAGGGTTACGAGCAGTACTTC
CDR3 protein: CASSSTRQGYEQYF

J gene: TRBJ2-3
clone size: .
D gene: TRBD2
V gene: TRBV2
CDR3 DNA: TGTGCCAGCATCGACGGGGGGAGCACAGATACGCAGTATTTT
CDR3 protein: CASIDGGSTDTQYF